The present T cell receptor (beta chain) was sequenced within a study of shared clonotypes between healthy human individuals. The data were produced by immunoSEQ multiplex PCR, yet TCRdb's version contains in-frame clones alone and is incomplete. The sample carries about 2.3 million clones, under 95% recorded once. This clone showed up just once. The CDR3 contains 13 residues. The germline V and J ends were trimmed by 5 bases and 13 bases, with 21 bases remaining between them. The germline V gene encodes CDR1 MDHEN and CDR2 SYDVKM. Material for sequencing was naive CD4+ T cells from PBMCs. Subset denoted: CD45RA+ positively selected. V usage is TRBV28 and J usage is TRBJ2-7; D is possibly TRBD1 or TRBD2 (5 bases each). This receptor was taken from a man between 18 and 29 years old in good health. Some clones in this sample may be carry-over from other donors' samples. The CDR3 sequence: CASSPSGTSIHYF. CDR3 bases: TGTGCCAGCAGTCCATCCGGGACCTCTATTCATTACTTC.